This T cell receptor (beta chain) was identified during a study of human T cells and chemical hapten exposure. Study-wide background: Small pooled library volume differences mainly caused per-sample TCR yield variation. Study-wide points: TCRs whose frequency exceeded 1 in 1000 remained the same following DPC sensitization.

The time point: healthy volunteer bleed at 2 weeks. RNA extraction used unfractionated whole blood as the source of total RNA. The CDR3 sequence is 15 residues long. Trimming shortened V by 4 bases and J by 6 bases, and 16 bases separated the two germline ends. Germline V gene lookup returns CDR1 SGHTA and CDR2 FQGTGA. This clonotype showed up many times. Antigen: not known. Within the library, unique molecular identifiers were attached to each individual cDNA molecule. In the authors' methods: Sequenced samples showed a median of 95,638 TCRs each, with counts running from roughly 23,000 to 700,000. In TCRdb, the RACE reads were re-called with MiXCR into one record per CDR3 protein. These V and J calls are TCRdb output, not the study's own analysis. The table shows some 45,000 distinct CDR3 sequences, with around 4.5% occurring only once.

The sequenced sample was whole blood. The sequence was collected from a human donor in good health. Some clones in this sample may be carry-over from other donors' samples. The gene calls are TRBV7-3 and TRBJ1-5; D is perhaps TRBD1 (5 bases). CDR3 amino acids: CASSSGLPAGQPQHF. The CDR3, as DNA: TGTGCCAGCAGCTCGGGACTCCCGGCGGGTCAGCCCCAGCATTTT. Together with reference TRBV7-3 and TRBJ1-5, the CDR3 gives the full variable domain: GAGVSQTPSNKVTEKGKYVELRCDPISGHTALYWYRQSLGQGPEFLIYFQGTGAADDSGLPNDRFFAVRPEGSVSTLKIQRTERGDSAVYLCASSSGLPAGQPQHFGDGTRLSIL.